This record covers a single T cell receptor beta chain. Its antigen is unknown. The CDR3 is 16 amino acids. Germline assignment: CDR1 SGHRS and CDR2 YFSETQ. With 6 bases clipped from V and 9 bases from J, the junction kept 15 bases outside the gene matches. CD8+ and CD4+ T cells circulating in blood were sequenced for TCR beta. The CD8+ and CD4+ T cells were negatively isolated, with the TEMRA cells enriched by FACS. This entry comes from a study of CD8 T cells in Susac syndrome. General study points: Within Susac syndrome CD4+ T cell repertoires, clonal expansion was not evident.

Random hexamers were used to reverse transcribe an amount of roughly 0.45 to 1 ug RNA. TCRdb re-called the immunoSEQ multiplex PCR reads with MiXCR, one entry per CDR3 protein. The sample shows under 300,000 distinct CDR3 sequences, 95% to 97% of them seen only once. The chain uses TRBV5-1 and TRBJ2-2, with 9 positions matching TRBD2. The source is a human donor with Susac syndrome. Input material: CD4+ T cells from PBMCs. CDR3 bases: TGCGCCAGCAACGGGCTAGCGGGAAACCCGAGGAGGGAGCTGTTTTTT. As protein: CASNGLAGNPRRELFF.